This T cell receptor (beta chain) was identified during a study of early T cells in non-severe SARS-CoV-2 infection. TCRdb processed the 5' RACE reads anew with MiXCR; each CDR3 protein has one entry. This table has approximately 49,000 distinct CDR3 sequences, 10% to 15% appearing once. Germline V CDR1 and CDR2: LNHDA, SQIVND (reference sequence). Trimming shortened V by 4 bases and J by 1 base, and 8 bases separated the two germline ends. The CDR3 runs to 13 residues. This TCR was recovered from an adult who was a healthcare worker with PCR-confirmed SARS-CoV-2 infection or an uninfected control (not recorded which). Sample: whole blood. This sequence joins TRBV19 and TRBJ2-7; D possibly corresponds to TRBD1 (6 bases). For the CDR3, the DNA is TGTGCCAGTAGTACCACAGGGTCCTACGAGCAGTACTTC. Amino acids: CASSTTGSYEQYF.